These 4 T cell receptor beta chains came from one sample sequenced in a study of blood T cell repertoires in COVID-19 (dated by TCRdb to 2018 to 2021). The library relied on the immunoSEQ multiplex PCR assay. TCRdb obtained this table from immuneACCESS and retained in-frame rearrangements with V and J assigned. These tables miss some clones; where compared with another copy, unresolved V genes account for less than half of the shortfall, and the remainder is unexplained. This sample gives under 250,000 clones in total; 65% to 85% of them show up just once. The leading ten clones occupy roughly 8.7% of the sample. Input material: peripheral blood. Receptors were obtained from a man in his forties or fifties with active or convalescent COVID-19.

In nucleotides, the CDR3 is TGTGCCACCAGCAGAGGCCCCTGGGACAGGGGATCGGGAGGCTACACCTTC. As protein: CATSRGPWDRGSGGYTF. The rearrangement joins TRBV15 to TRBJ1-2, with 10 bases fitting TRBD1. CDR3 length equals 17 residues. Trimming cost V 1 base and J 8 bases; bases outside gene matches: 13. Germline V gives CDR1 LNHNV, CDR2 YYDKDF (reference sequence).

This clone was recorded a few times. The chain recombines TRBV12-2 with TRBJ2-1; the tabulated D call, TRBD1, remains unverified against the DNA. TRBV12-2 is a pseudogene. The CDR3 covers 17 residues. CDR3 nucleotides: TGTGCAAGTCGCTGGCGAACCCGGGACAGGGGCTACAATGAGCAGTTCTTC. It is translated as CASRWRTRDRGYNEQFF.

This clone was recorded only once. This chain joins TRBV7-9 and TRBJ2-7, with a possible D match to TRBD2 (5 bases). V lost 2 bases, J lost 2 bases, and 10 bases lay in between. The CDR3 contains 14 residues. Germline-derived CDR1 and CDR2 are SEHNR and FQNEAQ (reference sequence). The CDR3 region is CASSLSSGAYEQYF. The CDR3 bases are TGTGCCAGCAGCTTAAGTTCCGGGGCCTACGAGCAGTACTTC.

The chain joins TRBV5-1 to TRBJ2-3; TRBD1 is a possible D gene (6 bases). With 6 bases removed from V and 4 bases from J, the gap between germline ends came to 9 bases. The V gene's germline CDR1 is SGHRS and CDR2 YFSETQ. This CDR3 region has 12 residues. CDR3 bases: TGCGCCAGCAACCACAGGGCAGATACGCAGTATTTT. The encoded protein is CASNHRADTQYF.